These T cell receptor beta chains were read from a single sample in a study of shared clonotypes between healthy human individuals. This table comes from immunoSEQ multiplex PCR, and its TCRdb copy is limited to in-frame clones, with some not included. The profile covers approximately 350,000 clones, with around two thirds appearing a single time and approximately 10% taken by the ten largest. Sequences were obtained from memory CD4+ T cells sorted from blood. These receptors were collected from a man between 25 and 39 years old in good health. Each CDR3 is given with its conserved first and last residue. Each record gives: J gene, D gene, clone size, V gene, CDR3 protein, CDR3 DNA. The D gene is left open where the match is weak. Only some rows state a clone size, as once, few, many or a class for expanded clones.

TRBJ1-5	.	.	TRBV6-5	CASSPEGRNQPQHF	TGTGCCAGCAGTCCCGAGGGGCGAAATCAGCCCCAGCATTTT
TRBJ1-3	TRBD1	.	TRBV7-9	CASSLVTGYGNTIYF	TGTGCCAGCAGCTTAGTGACAGGGTACGGAAACACCATATATTTT
TRBJ2-1	TRBD1	.	TRBV18	CASSPRPRGLNNEQFF	TGTGCCAGCTCACCACGACCCAGGGGGCTCAACAATGAGCAGTTCTTC
TRBJ1-5	.	.	TRBV5-6	CASSPWQGPYHDQPQHF	TGTGCCAGCAGCCCTTGGCAGGGACCTTATCACGATCAGCCCCAGCATTTT
TRBJ1-4	TRBD1	.	TRBV5-1	CASSLTGGEEKLFF	TGCGCCAGCAGCTTGACAGGGGGTGAAGAAAAACTGTTTTTT
TRBJ2-7	.	.	TRBV11-2	CASSLDRGNYEQYF	TGTGCCAGCAGCTTAGATCGCGGGAACTACGAGCAGTACTTC
TRBJ2-7	TRBD1	.	TRBV28	CASSPRPGQGAYEQYF	TGTGCCAGCAGTCCGCGTCCGGGACAGGGTGCCTACGAGCAGTACTTC
TRBJ2-5	.	.	TRBV5-4	CASSLRKRAEETQYF	TGTGCCAGCAGCTTGAGGAAAAGGGCGGAGGAGACCCAGTACTTC
TRBJ2-3	.	.	TRBV5-1	CASSLEGGTTDTQYF	TGCGCCAGCAGCTTGGAAGGGGGGACCACAGATACGCAGTATTTT
TRBJ2-5	TRBD2	.	TRBV5-8	CASGWGGVEQGETQYF	TGTGCCAGCGGCTGGGGAGGGGTTGAACAAGGGGAGACCCAGTACTTC
TRBJ2-7	TRBD2	.	TRBV28	CASSPNGGAGSSYEQYF	TGTGCCAGCAGCCCCAACGGGGGGGCAGGGAGCTCCTACGAGCAGTACTTC
TRBJ1-2	.	.	TRBV4-1	CASSQDQQPYAGYTF	TGCGCCAGCAGCCAAGATCAACAGCCTTATGCCGGCTACACCTTC
TRBJ1-3	.	.	TRBV6-1	CASSDNGITIYF	TGTGCCAGCAGTGATAACGGGATTACCATATATTTT
TRBJ2-2	.	.	TRBV28	CASTRPLGGGSNTGELFF	TGTGCCAGCACCCGACCACTTGGAGGGGGATCGAACACCGGGGAGCTGTTTTTT
TRBJ1-5	.	few	TRBV5-8	CASSLVAGSNQPQHF	TGTGCCAGCAGCTTGGTGGCAGGGTCTAATCAGCCCCAGCATTTT
TRBJ2-1	.	.	TRBV20-1	CSASQHNEQFF	TGCAGTGCTAGCCAACACAATGAGCAGTTCTTC
TRBJ1-2	TRBD1	.	TRBV7-6	CASSLAGQGNYGYTF	TGTGCCAGCAGCTTAGCGGGACAGGGTAACTATGGCTACACCTTC
TRBJ2-3	.	.	TRBV19	CASKSPKTSSTDTQYF	TGTGCCAGTAAAAGTCCCAAAACGTCTAGCACAGATACGCAGTATTTT
TRBJ2-3	TRBD2	once	TRBV5-8	CASSPLAGGDTQYF	TGTGCCAGCAGCCCGCTAGCGGGAGGGGATACGCAGTATTTT
TRBJ2-5	.	once	TRBV27	CASSLYARETQYF	TGTGCCAGCAGTTTATATGCGAGGGAGACCCAGTACTTC
TRBJ2-3	.	once	TRBV29-1	CSVEYGTDTQYF	TGCAGCGTTGAGTACGGCACAGATACGCAGTATTTT
TRBJ2-5	TRBD2	.	TRBV2	CASSGSGAGGRGAQYF	TGTGCCAGCAGTGGGTCCGGAGCGGGAGGGAGGGGGGCCCAGTACTTC
TRBJ2-1	.	.	TRBV7-2	CASSLERNEQFF	TGTGCCAGCAGCTTAGAAAGGAATGAGCAGTTCTTC
TRBJ2-7	.	once	TRBV7-6	CASSLFKASSLGEQYF	TGTGCCAGCAGCTTATTTAAGGCTAGCAGTCTTGGCGAGCAGTACTTC
TRBJ1-1	.	once	TRBV19	CASNSGRNTEAFF	TGTGCCAGTAACTCAGGCCGGAACACTGAAGCTTTCTTT
TRBJ2-5	TRBD1	.	TRBV19	CASSPGTGRKETQYF	TGTGCCAGTAGTCCTGGGACAGGGCGGAAAGAGACCCAGTACTTC
TRBJ2-7	.	.	TRBV18	CASTRDGRGEQYF	TGTGCCAGTACCAGGGACGGCCGGGGCGAGCAGTACTTC
TRBJ2-1	.	.	TRBV7-2	CASSLGPNNEQFF	TGTGCCAGCAGCTTAGGGCCGAACAATGAGCAGTTCTTC
TRBJ2-3	TRBD2	.	TRBV5-4	CASSFSASGRDTQYF	TGTGCCAGCAGCTTTTCGGCTAGCGGGCGCGATACGCAGTATTTT
TRBJ1-4	.	.	TRBV7-3	CASSLQGREKLFF	TGTGCCAGCAGCTTACAGGGACGGGAAAAACTGTTTTTT
TRBJ2-7	.	.	TRBV9	CASSVLSYEQYF	TGTGCCAGCAGCGTACTCTCCTACGAGCAGTACTTC
TRBJ1-2	TRBD1	.	TRBV5-6	CASSPTTVPGQGFTYGYTF	TGTGCCAGCAGCCCCACCACCGTCCCGGGACAGGGATTTACCTATGGCTACACCTTC
TRBJ2-2	.	.	TRBV19	CASSILASTGELFF	TGTGCCAGTAGTATTCTAGCGAGCACCGGGGAGCTGTTTTTT
TRBJ2-7	.	.	TRBV15	CATSNSYEQYF	TGTGCCACCAGCAACAGCTACGAGCAGTACTTC
TRBJ1-2	.	.	TRBV7-9	CASSPRGYTF	TGTGCCAGCAGCCCACGGGGCTACACCTTC
TRBJ2-2	TRBD2	.	TRBV6-6	CASTTPGLAGVGELFF	TGTGCCAGCACCACTCCGGGACTAGCGGGGGTAGGGGAGCTGTTTTTT
TRBJ2-5	.	.	TRBV7-2	CASSLGDPRRGRGVETQYF	TGTGCCAGCAGCTTAGGAGATCCCCGTAGGGGTCGTGGGGTAGAGACCCAGTACTTC
TRBJ2-5	.	.	TRBV15	CATSRGEGRETQYF	TGTGCCACCAGCAGAGGAGAGGGCCGTGAGACCCAGTACTTC
TRBJ1-4	TRBD1	.	TRBV5-8	CASRPGDRPNEKLFF	TGTGCCAGCAGACCCGGGGACAGACCTAATGAAAAACTGTTTTTT
TRBJ1-5	.	.	TRBV21-1	CASSKHGTGGNQPQHF	TGTGCCAGCAGCAAACACGGGACAGGGGGTAATCAGCCCCAGCATTTT
TRBJ2-7	TRBD2	.	TRBV18	CASSPPNRLAGDEQYF	TGTGCCAGCTCACCACCGAATCGACTAGCGGGAGACGAGCAGTACTTC
TRBJ2-5	.	once	TRBV7-7	CASSSQGGGSETQYF	TGTGCCAGCAGCTCCCAGGGGGGAGGTTCGGAGACCCAGTACTTC
TRBJ1-1	.	many	TRBV5-1	CASSVLGLGTEAFF	TGCGCCAGCAGCGTATTGGGGTTGGGCACTGAAGCTTTCTTT
TRBJ2-1	TRBD1	.	TRBV7-3	CASRQGAGNEQFF	TGTGCCAGCAGACAGGGGGCAGGCAATGAGCAGTTCTTC
TRBJ1-1	.	.	TRBV6-4	CASRDTDTQNTEAFF	TGTGCCAGCAGGGACACCGACACCCAGAACACTGAAGCTTTCTTT
TRBJ1-2	.	.	TRBV7-8	CASSYSRISLNKSQHGRGYTF	TGTGCCAGCAGCTACAGCCGGATCTCTCTCAACAAATCGCAGCATGGGAGGGGCTACACCTTC